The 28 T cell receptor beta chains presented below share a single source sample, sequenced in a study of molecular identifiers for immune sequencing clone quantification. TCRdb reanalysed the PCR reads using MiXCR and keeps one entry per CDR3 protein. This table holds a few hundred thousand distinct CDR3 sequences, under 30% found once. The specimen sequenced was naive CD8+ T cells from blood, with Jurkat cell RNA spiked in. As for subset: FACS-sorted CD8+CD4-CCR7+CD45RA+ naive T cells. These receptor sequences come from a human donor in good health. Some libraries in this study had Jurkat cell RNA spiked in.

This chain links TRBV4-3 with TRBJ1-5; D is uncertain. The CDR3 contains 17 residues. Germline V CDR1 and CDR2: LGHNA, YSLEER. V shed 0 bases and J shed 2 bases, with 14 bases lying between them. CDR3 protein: CASSQDFNGFGNQPQHF. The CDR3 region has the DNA TGCGCCAGCAGCCAAGATTTTAATGGATTTGGCAATCAGCCCCAGCATTTT.

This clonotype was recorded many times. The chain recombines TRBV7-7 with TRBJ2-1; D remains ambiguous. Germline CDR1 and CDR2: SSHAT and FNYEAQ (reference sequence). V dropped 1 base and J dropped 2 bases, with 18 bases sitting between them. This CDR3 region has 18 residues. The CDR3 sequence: CASSLELVGPQTYNEQFF. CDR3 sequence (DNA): TGTGCCAGCAGCTTAGAGCTCGTGGGCCCACAAACCTACAATGAGCAGTTCTTC.

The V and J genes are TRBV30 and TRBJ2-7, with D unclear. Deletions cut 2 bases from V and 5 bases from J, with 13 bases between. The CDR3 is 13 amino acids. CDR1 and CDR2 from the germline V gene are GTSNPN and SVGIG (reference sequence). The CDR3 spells CAWSPLGWDEQYF. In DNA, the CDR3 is TGTGCCTGGAGTCCCTTAGGTTGGGACGAGCAGTACTTC. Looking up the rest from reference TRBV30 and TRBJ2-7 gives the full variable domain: SQTIHQWPATLVQPVGSPLSLECTVEGTSNPNLYWYRQAAGRGLQLLFYSVGIGQISSEVPQNLSASRPQDRQFILSSKKLLLSDSGFYLCAWSPLGWDEQYFGPGTRLTVT.

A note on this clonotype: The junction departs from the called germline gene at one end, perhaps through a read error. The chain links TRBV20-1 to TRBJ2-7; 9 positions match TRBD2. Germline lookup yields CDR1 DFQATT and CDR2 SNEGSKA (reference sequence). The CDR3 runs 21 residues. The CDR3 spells CSGGGLAGTASSWGSSYERYF. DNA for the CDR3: TGCAGCGGCGGTGGGCTAGCGGGAACGGCGAGCTCCTGGGGGAGCTCCTACGAGCGGTACTTC.

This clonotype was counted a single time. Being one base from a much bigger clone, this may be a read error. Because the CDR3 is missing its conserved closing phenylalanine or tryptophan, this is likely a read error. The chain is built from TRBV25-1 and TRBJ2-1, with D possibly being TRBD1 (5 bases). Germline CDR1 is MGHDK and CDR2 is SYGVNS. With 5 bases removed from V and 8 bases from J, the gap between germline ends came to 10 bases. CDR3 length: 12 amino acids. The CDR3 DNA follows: TGTGCCAGCAGTTCTCAGGGCTATGAGCAGTTCTTA. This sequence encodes CASSSQGYEQFL.

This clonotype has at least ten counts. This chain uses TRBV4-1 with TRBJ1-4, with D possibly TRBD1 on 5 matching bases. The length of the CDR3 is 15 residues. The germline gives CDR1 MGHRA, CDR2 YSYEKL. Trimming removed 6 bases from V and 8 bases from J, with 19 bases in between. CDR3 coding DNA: TGCGCCAGCAGGGACCCCGGGGCCAATCAAGAAAAACTGTTTTTT. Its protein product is CASRDPGANQEKLFF.

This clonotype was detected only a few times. This CDR3 reads CASSPLVSGRHEQYF. DNA of the CDR3: TGTGCCAGCAGTCCCCTGGTGAGCGGGAGGCACGAGCAGTACTTC. The V call is TRBV11-1, the J call TRBJ2-7, with 9 bases aligning to TRBD2. Losses at the gene ends were 6 bases for V and 5 bases for J; bases not matched to a gene: 11. Germline V lookup: CDR1 SGHAT, CDR2 FQDESV (reference sequence). The length of the CDR3 is 15 residues.

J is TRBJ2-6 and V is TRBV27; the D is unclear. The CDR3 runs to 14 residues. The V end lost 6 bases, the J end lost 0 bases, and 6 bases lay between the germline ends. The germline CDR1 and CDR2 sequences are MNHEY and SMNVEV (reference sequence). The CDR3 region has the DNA TGTGCCAGCAGAAAGTACTCTGGGGCCAACGTCCTGACTTTC. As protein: CASRKYSGANVLTF.

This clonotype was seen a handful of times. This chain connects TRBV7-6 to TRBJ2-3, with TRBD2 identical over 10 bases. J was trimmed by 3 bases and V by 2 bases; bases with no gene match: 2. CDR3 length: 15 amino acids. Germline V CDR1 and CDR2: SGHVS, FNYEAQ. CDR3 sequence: CASSLLAGETDTQYF. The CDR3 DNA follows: TGTGCCAGCAGCTTACTAGCGGGAGAAACAGATACGCAGTATTTT.

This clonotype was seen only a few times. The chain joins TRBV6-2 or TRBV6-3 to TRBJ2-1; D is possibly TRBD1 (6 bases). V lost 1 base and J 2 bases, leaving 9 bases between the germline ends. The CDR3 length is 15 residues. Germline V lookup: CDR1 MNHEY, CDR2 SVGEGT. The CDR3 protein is CASSYFDRPYNEQFF. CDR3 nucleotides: TGTGCCAGCAGTTACTTCGACAGGCCCTACAATGAGCAGTTCTTC.

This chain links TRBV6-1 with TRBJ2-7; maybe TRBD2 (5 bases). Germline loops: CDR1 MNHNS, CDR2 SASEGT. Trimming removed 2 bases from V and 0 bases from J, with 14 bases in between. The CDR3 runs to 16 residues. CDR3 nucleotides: TGTGCCAGCAGTGAACTTGGAGGCCTAAGCTCCTACGAGCAGTACTTC. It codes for CASSELGGLSSYEQYF.

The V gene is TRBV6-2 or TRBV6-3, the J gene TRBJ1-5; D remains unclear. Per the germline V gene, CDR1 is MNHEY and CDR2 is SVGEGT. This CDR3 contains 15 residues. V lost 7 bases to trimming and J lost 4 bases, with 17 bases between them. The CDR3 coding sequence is TGTGCCAGCATTCGGACCCCGGGAAGGAATCAGCCCCAGCATTTT. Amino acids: CASIRTPGRNQPQHF.

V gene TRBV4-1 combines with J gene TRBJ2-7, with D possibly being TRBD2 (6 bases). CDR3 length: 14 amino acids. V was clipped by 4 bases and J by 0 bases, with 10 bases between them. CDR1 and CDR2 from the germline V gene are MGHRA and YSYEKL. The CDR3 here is CASSLTRGSYEQYF. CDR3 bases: TGCGCCAGCAGCCTGACTAGGGGCTCCTACGAGCAGTACTTC.

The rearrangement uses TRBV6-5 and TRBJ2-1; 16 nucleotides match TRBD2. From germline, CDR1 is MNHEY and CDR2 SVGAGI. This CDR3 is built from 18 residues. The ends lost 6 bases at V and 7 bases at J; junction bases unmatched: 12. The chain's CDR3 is CASRPGLAGGPVGNEQFF. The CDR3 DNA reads TGTGCCAGCAGACCGGGACTAGCGGGAGGGCCGGTCGGTAATGAGCAGTTCTTC.

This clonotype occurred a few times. The CDR3 region has the DNA TGTGCCAGCAGCCAAGAGGACCTAGGGGCCTACGAGCAGTACTTC. Translated, it gives CASSQEDLGAYEQYF. The gene calls are TRBV4-2 and TRBJ2-7, with D maybe TRBD1 (5 bases). V lost 0 bases, J lost 2 bases, and 11 bases lay in between. The CDR3 contains 15 residues. CDR1 is LGHNA, CDR2 YNFKEQ, per germline.

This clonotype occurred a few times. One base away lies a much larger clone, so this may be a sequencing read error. As DNA, the CDR3 is TGTGCCTCTGAAGGACCGTCCTACAATGTGCAGTTCTTC. It yields the protein CASEGPSYNVQFF. The chain links TRBV2 to TRBJ2-1, with no clear D. Germline V gene sequence: CDR1 SNHLY, CDR2 FYNNEI. The CDR3 has 13 amino acids.

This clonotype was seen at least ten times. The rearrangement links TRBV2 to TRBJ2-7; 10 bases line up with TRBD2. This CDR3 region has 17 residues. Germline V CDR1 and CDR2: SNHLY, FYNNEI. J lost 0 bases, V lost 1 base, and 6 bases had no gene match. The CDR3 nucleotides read TGTGCCAGCAGTGAAGACCTAGCGGGAGCCCACTCCTACGAGCAGTACTTC. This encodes CASSEDLAGAHSYEQYF.

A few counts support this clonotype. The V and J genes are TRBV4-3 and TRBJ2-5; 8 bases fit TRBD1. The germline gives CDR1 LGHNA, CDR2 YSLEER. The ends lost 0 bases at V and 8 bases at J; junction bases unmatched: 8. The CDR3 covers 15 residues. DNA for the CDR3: TGCGCCAGCAGCCAAGATATGACAGGGGAAGTCACCCAGTACTTC. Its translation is CASSQDMTGEVTQYF.

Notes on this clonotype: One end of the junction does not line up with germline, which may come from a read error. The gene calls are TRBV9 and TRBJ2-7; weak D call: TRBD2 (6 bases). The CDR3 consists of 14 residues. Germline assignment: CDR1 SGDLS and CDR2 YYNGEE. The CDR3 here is CASSVDGSDYEQCF. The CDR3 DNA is TGTGCCAGCAGCGTAGATGGGTCGGACTACGAGCAGTGCTTC. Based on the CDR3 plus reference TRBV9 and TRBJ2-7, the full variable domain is DSGVTQTPKHLITATGQRVTLRCSPRSGDLSVYWYQQSLDQGLQFLIQYYNGEERAKGNILERFSAQQFPDLHSELNLSSLELGDSALYFCASSVDGSDYEQCFGPGTRLTVT.

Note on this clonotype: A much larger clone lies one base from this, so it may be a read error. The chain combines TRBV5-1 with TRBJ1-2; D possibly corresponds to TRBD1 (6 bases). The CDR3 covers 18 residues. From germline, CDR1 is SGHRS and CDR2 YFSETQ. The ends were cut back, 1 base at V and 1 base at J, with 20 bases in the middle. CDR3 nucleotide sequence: TGCGCCAGCAGCTTGATTTTTTACAGGGACATGTTTAACTATGGCTACACCTTC. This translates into CASSLIFYRDMFNYGYTF.

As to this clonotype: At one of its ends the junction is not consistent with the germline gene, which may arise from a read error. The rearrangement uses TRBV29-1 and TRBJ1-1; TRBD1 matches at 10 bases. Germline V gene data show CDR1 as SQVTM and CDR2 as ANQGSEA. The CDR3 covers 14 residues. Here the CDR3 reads CSVEDRGRTTAAFF. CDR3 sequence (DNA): TGCAGCGTAGAAGACAGGGGGCGGACCACTGCAGCTTTCTTT.

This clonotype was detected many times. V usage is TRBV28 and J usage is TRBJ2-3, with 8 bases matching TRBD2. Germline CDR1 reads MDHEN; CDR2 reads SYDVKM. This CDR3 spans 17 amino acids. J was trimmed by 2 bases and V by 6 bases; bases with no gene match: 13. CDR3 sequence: CASSPGGGRGTTDTQYF. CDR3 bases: TGTGCCAGCAGCCCCGGCGGGGGGCGGGGGACCACAGATACGCAGTATTTT.

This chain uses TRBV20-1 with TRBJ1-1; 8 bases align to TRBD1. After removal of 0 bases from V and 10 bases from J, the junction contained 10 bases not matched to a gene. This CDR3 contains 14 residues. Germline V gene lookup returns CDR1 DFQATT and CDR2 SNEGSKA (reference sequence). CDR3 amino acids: CSARDSENRGRAFF. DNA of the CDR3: TGCAGTGCTAGAGATTCGGAAAACAGGGGGAGAGCTTTCTTT.

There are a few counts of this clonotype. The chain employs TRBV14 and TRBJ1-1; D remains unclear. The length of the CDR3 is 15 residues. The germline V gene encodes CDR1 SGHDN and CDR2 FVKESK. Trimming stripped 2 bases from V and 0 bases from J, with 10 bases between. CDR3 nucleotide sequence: TGTGCCAGCAGCCAAAGATTTACCTTGAACACTGAAGCTTTCTTT. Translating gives CASSQRFTLNTEAFF.

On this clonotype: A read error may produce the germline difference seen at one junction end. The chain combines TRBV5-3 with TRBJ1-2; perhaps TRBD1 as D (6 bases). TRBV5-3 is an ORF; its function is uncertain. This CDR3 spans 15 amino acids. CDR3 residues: CASSFESRGPYGYTF. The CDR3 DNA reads TGTGCCAGCAGCTTCGAGAGCAGGGGCCCTTATGGCTACACCTTC.

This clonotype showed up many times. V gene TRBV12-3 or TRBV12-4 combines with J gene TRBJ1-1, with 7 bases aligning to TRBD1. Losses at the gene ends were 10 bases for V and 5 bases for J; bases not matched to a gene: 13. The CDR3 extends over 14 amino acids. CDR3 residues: CANTQGGVTTEAFF. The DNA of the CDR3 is TGTGCCAATACCCAGGGGGGGGTGACGACTGAAGCTTTCTTT.

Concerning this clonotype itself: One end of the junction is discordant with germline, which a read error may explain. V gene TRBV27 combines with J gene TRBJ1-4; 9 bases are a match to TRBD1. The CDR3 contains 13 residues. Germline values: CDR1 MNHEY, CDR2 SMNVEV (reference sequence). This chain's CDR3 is CAGSFGQGQKLFF. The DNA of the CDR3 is TGTGCCGGCAGTTTTGGACAGGGGCAAAAACTGTTTTTT.

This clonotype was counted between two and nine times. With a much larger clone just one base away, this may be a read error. The CDR3 DNA sequence: TGCGCCAGCAGCCGAACACAGACTAGCAATCATCCCCAGCATTTT. Residues: CASSRTQTSNHPQHF. This rearrangement joins TRBV4-3 to TRBJ1-5; D unresolved. The CDR3 is 15 residues long. The germline gives CDR1 LGHNA, CDR2 YSLEER.